A single sample gave rise to the 29 T cell receptor beta chains below, sequenced in a study of T-cell reconstitution after alpha-beta-depleted transplantation in children. Unique molecular identifiers were incorporated during preparation of the TCRbeta library. TCRdb reprocessed the PCR reads via MiXCR and lists one record per CDR3 protein. Of 250,000 to 350,000 distinct CDR3 sequences detected, almost 10% appear once; the ten largest clones hold roughly 9.1%. Sequenced here: PBMCs from the stem cell graft donor, sampled from the stem cell graft. The origin of the receptors is a human donor who donated a stem cell graft to a child with SCID.

In the case of this clonotype: A much larger clone differs by one base, so this may be a read error. The CDR3 DNA sequence: TGTGCCAGCACCCCGGGGACCGCGATTTGCGAGCAGTACTTC. Protein sequence: CASTPGTAICEQYF. J is TRBJ2-7 and V is TRBV6-1; perhaps D is TRBD1 or TRBD2 (5 bases each). Germline values: CDR1 MNHNS, CDR2 SASEGT. This CDR3 is built from 14 residues. V was pared by 7 bases and J by 6 bases, with 19 bases between.

This clonotype was seen at least ten times. The genes are TRBV6-5 and TRBJ1-5; TRBD1 aligns across 8 bases. The ends lost 4 bases at V and 4 bases at J; junction bases unmatched: 6. The CDR3 totals 15 residues. Germline values: CDR1 MNHEY, CDR2 SVGAGI. The CDR3 reads CASSSPQGENQPQHF. CDR3 coding DNA: TGTGCCAGCAGTTCCCCACAGGGGGAAAATCAGCCCCAGCATTTT.

The table lists this clonotype with many counts. The rearrangement uses TRBV5-6 and TRBJ2-7; D might be TRBD1 or TRBD2, each matching 5 bases. The germline gives CDR1 SGHDT, CDR2 YYEEEE. The ends were cut back, 2 bases at V and 2 bases at J, with 11 bases in the middle. The CDR3 covers 14 residues. The CDR3 DNA sequence: TGTGCCAGCAGCTTTAGGGACGGCACCTACGAGCAGTACTTC. Residues: CASSFRDGTYEQYF.

V is TRBV5-1 and J is TRBJ2-2; 7 positions match TRBD1. Germline CDR1 and CDR2: SGHRS and YFSETQ. This CDR3 region has 17 residues. After removal of 0 bases from V and 2 bases from J, the junction contained 7 bases not matched to a gene. Here the CDR3 DNA reads TGCGCCAGCAGCTTGGGACAGGGTCCCCGTAACACCGGGGAGCTGTTTTTT. It codes for CASSLGQGPRNTGELFF.

This clonotype was detected a few times. The V gene is TRBV12-3 or TRBV12-4, the J gene TRBJ1-1; D gene ambiguous. This CDR3 has 14 residues. Trimming cost V 7 bases and J 5 bases, with 17 bases left between them. CDR3 in DNA: TGTGCCAGCACCGTACACCCTTTGGAGACTGAAGCTTTCTTT. Translation: CASTVHPLETEAFF.

This clonotype was recorded a few times. The chain recombines TRBV27 with TRBJ2-3, with D maybe TRBD2 (6 bases). V lost 6 bases to trimming and J lost 0 bases, with 19 bases between them. The CDR3 contains 17 residues. Germline CDR1 MNHEY, CDR2 SMNVEV (reference sequence). CDR3 sequence reads: CASRPPFLRGSTDTQYF. DNA of the CDR3: TGTGCCAGCAGACCACCTTTTCTGCGGGGTAGCACAGATACGCAGTATTTT.

The table lists this clonotype with a few counts. The chain employs TRBV2 and TRBJ2-7, with TRBD2 identical over 7 bases. Germline trimming cut 4 bases from V and 7 bases from J; bases unmatched to any gene: 10. Looked up from germline, CDR1 is SNHLY and CDR2 is FYNNEI. The CDR3 spans 14 residues. The CDR3 sequence: CASSALTSWGEQYF. The CDR3 DNA reads TGTGCCAGCAGTGCGTTGACTAGCTGGGGTGAGCAGTACTTC.

This clonotype has ten or more counts. V gene TRBV12-3 or TRBV12-4 combines with J gene TRBJ1-3; D unclear. This CDR3 contains 11 residues. Trimming cost V 6 bases and J 4 bases, with 4 bases left between them. CDR3 loop: CASSLGNTIYF. CDR3 nucleotide sequence: TGTGCCAGCAGCCTGGGAAACACCATATATTTT.

This clonotype turned up a few times. This sequence joins TRBV7-9 and TRBJ1-4; 8 bases fit TRBD1. The CDR3 covers 15 residues. The V and J ends lost 5 bases and 8 bases, in that order; junction bases with no gene match: 10. Looked up from germline, CDR1 is SEHNR and CDR2 is FQNEAQ (reference sequence). This CDR3 is CASSPSGRGREKLFF. CDR3 nucleotide sequence: TGTGCCAGCAGCCCTAGCGGCAGGGGGCGAGAAAAACTGTTTTTT.

Of note for this clonotype: Germline and junction disagree at one end, which may indicate a read error. V gene TRBV25-1 combines with J gene TRBJ1-6, with TRBD1 identical over 7 bases. The CDR3 length is 14 residues. The germline V gene has CDR1 MGHDK and CDR2 SYGVNS. In DNA, the CDR3 is TGTGCCAGCAGTCCATCAGGGGGGGGTTCACGCCTCCACTTT. Amino acid sequence: CASSPSGGGSRLHF.

This clonotype was recorded many times. J is TRBJ1-1 and V is TRBV5-1, with a weak D call TRBD1 (6 bases). Trimming took off 1 base at V and 7 bases at J, with 8 bases between the two ends. This CDR3 comprises 12 residues. Germline values: CDR1 SGHRS, CDR2 YFSETQ. Here the CDR3 reads CASSLRTDEAFF. CDR3 in DNA: TGCGCCAGCAGCTTGCGGACAGATGAAGCTTTCTTT.

The table lists this clonotype with a few counts. The rearrangement links TRBV6-1 to TRBJ2-3; D is unclear. CDR1 MNHNS and CDR2 SASEGT come from the germline V gene. Deletions cut 6 bases from V and 0 bases from J, with 13 bases between. This CDR3 has 15 residues. This chain's CDR3 is CASSLNSGSTDTQYF. CDR3 nucleotides: TGTGCCAGCAGCCTTAATTCGGGTAGCACAGATACGCAGTATTTT.

This clonotype turned up a few times. J is TRBJ2-1 and V is TRBV20-1; TRBD2 matches at 7 bases. Trimming cost V 2 bases and J 6 bases; bases outside gene matches: 1. This CDR3 region has 12 residues. Germline values: CDR1 DFQATT, CDR2 SNEGSKA (reference sequence). Written as DNA, the CDR3 is TGCAGTGCTAGACTAGCGGCCAATGAGCAGTTCTTC. This translates into CSARLAANEQFF.

This clonotype was counted many times. J is TRBJ2-3 and V is TRBV5-1; 12 bases fit TRBD2. The germline V gene encodes CDR1 SGHRS and CDR2 YFSETQ. The CDR3 covers 16 residues. Germline trimming cut 4 bases from V and 2 bases from J; bases unmatched to any gene: 5. Here the CDR3 DNA reads TGCGCCAGCAGCCTCGGACTAGCGGGGCCCACAGATACGCAGTATTTT. This codes for CASSLGLAGPTDTQYF.

J is TRBJ2-7 and V is TRBV4-1; TRBD1 might be the D (6 bases). Trimming cost V 1 base and J 4 bases, with 8 bases left between them. This CDR3 has 13 residues. The germline gives CDR1 MGHRA, CDR2 YSYEKL. Written as DNA, the CDR3 is TGCGCCAGCAGCCAAGTCAGGGGTTACGAGCAGTACTTC. It specifies CASSQVRGYEQYF.

V gene TRBV12-3 or TRBV12-4 combines with J gene TRBJ2-4; D ambiguous. The CDR3 spans 18 residues. Trimming removed 5 bases from V and 1 base from J, with 21 bases in between. The CDR3 protein is CASSLSNGPLGAKNIQYF. Written as DNA, the CDR3 is TGTGCCAGCAGTCTGTCGAATGGTCCCCTGGGGGCCAAAAACATTCAGTACTTC.

This clonotype was counted only a few times. The genes are TRBV6-1 and TRBJ1-5; the D is unclear. Trimming stripped 8 bases from V and 4 bases from J, with 6 bases between. The V gene's germline CDR1 is MNHNS and CDR2 SASEGT. The CDR3 has 11 amino acids. The CDR3 DNA sequence: TGTGCCAGCCGGCAGAATCAGCCCCAGCATTTT. It translates to CASRQNQPQHF.

This clonotype was counted only a few times. The chain couples TRBV7-8 to TRBJ2-5, with 7 bases lining up with TRBD1. From germline, CDR1 is SGHVS and CDR2 FQNEAQ. CDR3 length: 17 amino acids. V was clipped by 7 bases and J by 5 bases; unmatched bases: 19. The CDR3 sequence: CASTATTETQGWETQYF. DNA of the CDR3: TGTGCCAGCACCGCAACAACGGAAACACAGGGGTGGGAGACCCAGTACTTC. The entire variable domain, with the rest obtained from reference TRBV7-8 and TRBJ2-5, is as follows: GAGVSQSPRYKVAKRGQDVALRCDPISGHVSLFWYQQALGQGPEFLTYFQNEAQLDKSGLPSDRFFAERPEGSVSTLKIQRTQQEDSAVYLCASTATTETQGWETQYFGPGTRLLVL.

This clonotype was picked up a small number of times. The chain recombines TRBV11-2 with TRBJ2-5, with 8 bases identical to TRBD1. The CDR3 loop spans 14 amino acids. With V trimmed by 5 bases and J by 2 bases, 4 bases remained unmatched. Germline V gene lookup returns CDR1 SGHAT and CDR2 FQNNGV. The CDR3 coding sequence is TGTGCCAGCAGCATGGACAGGGTACAAGAGACCCAGTACTTC. Encoded protein: CASSMDRVQETQYF.

The rearrangement joins TRBV19 to TRBJ1-2, with TRBD1 as a possible D gene (6 bases). The CDR3 has 15 amino acids. Germline CDR1 reads LNHDA; CDR2 reads SQIVND (reference sequence). V was trimmed by 5 bases and J by 2 bases, leaving 15 bases between them. The CDR3 DNA reads TGTGCCAGTAGTCCTTACAGGGTCATCAACTATGGCTACACCTTC. It yields the protein CASSPYRVINYGYTF.

This clonotype was counted ten times or more. The chain has TRBV3-1 and TRBJ1-3, with D possibly TRBD1 on 5 matching bases. The germline V and J ends were trimmed by 4 bases and 7 bases, with 17 bases remaining between them. Germline V lookup: CDR1 LGHDT, CDR2 YNNKEL (reference sequence). The CDR3 runs 15 residues. The CDR3 DNA follows: TGTGCCAGCAGCCCCGACGGGACCCAAAGGAACACCATATATTTT. Protein product: CASSPDGTQRNTIYF.

This clonotype has only a few counts. The chain has TRBV20-1 and TRBJ2-5; D uncertain. The germline V gene has CDR1 DFQATT and CDR2 SNEGSKA (reference sequence). V was clipped by 6 bases and J by 0 bases, with 5 bases between them. The CDR3 has 11 residues. CDR3 coding DNA: TGCAGTGCGGCACACCAAGAGACCCAGTACTTC. Translation: CSAAHQETQYF.

This clonotype appeared many times. This rearrangement joins TRBV29-1 to TRBJ2-3; D unclear. CDR1 is SQVTM and CDR2 is ANQGSEA in the germline V gene. V gave up 7 bases and J gave up 6 bases, with 11 bases separating them. The CDR3 extends over 11 amino acids. CDR3 sequence reads: CSAGLVDTQYF. CDR3 nucleotides: TGCAGCGCTGGTCTTGTGGATACGCAGTATTTT.

This clonotype was observed a handful of times. The chain couples TRBV20-1 to TRBJ2-7, with TRBD1 identical over 8 bases. The CDR3 loop spans 13 amino acids. J was trimmed by 7 bases and V by 3 bases; bases with no gene match: 8. The germline gives CDR1 DFQATT, CDR2 SNEGSKA (reference sequence). The CDR3 DNA reads as TGCAGTGCTAGCGTTCAGGGGGCCGGGGAGCAGTACTTC. It specifies CSASVQGAGEQYF.

In this sample, this clonotype turned up many times. The chain uses TRBV20-1 and TRBJ1-5, with D possibly TRBD1 on 5 matching bases. The CDR3 loop spans 15 amino acids. With 4 bases removed from V and 1 base from J, the gap between germline ends came to 14 bases. Germline CDR1 is DFQATT and CDR2 is SNEGSKA (reference sequence). The CDR3 sequence: CSAILPGLSNQPQHF. DNA of the CDR3: TGCAGTGCTATTCTGCCGGGACTGAGCAATCAGCCCCAGCATTTT.

This clonotype occurred a few times. The chain carries TRBV14 and TRBJ1-2, with D maybe TRBD1 (5 bases). In germline, CDR1 is SGHDN, CDR2 FVKESK. V shed 2 bases and J shed 6 bases, with 13 bases lying between them. The CDR3 is 14 residues long. This CDR3 is CASSQKRGSNGYTF. The CDR3 DNA reads TGTGCCAGCAGCCAAAAAAGGGGCAGTAATGGCTACACCTTC.

A few counts support this clonotype. V and J are TRBV11-2 and TRBJ2-1, with D possibly being TRBD2 (6 bases). V shed 5 bases and J shed 8 bases, with 22 bases lying between them. Per germline, CDR1 SGHAT and CDR2 FQNNGV. The CDR3 sequence is 16 residues long. In nucleotides, the CDR3 is TGTGCCAGCAGCCGGAGGGTAGGCACTGGGGCCTATGAGCAGTTCTTC. Translating it yields CASSRRVGTGAYEQFF.

V usage is TRBV20-1 and J usage is TRBJ2-1, with 10 nucleotides matching TRBD2. Germline lookup yields CDR1 DFQATT and CDR2 SNEGSKA (reference sequence). Trimming cost V 0 bases and J 7 bases; bases outside gene matches: 9. There are 16 residues in the CDR3. The CDR3: CSARDRETSGWNEQFF. The CDR3 DNA reads TGCAGTGCTAGAGATAGGGAGACTAGCGGGTGGAATGAGCAGTTCTTC.

This clonotype was detected many times. The chain links TRBV20-1 to TRBJ2-7; 7 positions match TRBD1. Germline CDR1 DFQATT, CDR2 SNEGSKA (reference sequence). The CDR3 is 15 amino acids. The V gene end was trimmed by 6 bases and the J gene end by 4 bases; junction bases not matched to a gene: 15. This CDR3 reads CSASNIQGTYYEQYF. The CDR3 nucleotides read TGCAGTGCCAGCAACATACAGGGGACGTATTACGAGCAGTACTTC.